This T cell receptor beta chain originates from a study of shared clonotypes between healthy human individuals. Overall study context: CD4 naive and memory got three plates each, CD8 naive two, CD8 memory one. Whole-study results and caveats: Clonotypes that were shared across a few donors made up about 4.5% of naive CD4 clonotypes.

About this clone: What it binds is unknown.

The repertoire was sequenced with immunoSEQ multiplex PCR; TCRdb's copy has only in-frame clones and lacks some. Here the sample spans 2 million to 3 million clones, more than 90% being singletons. The CDR3 sequence is 14 residues long. CDR1 and CDR2 (germline): MDHEN, SYDVKM. Germline trimming cut 5 bases from V and 4 bases from J; bases unmatched to any gene: 6. The chain joins TRBV28 to TRBJ2-7; 9 bases agree with TRBD2. The source is a man aged 18 to 29 in good health. The material sequenced was naive CD4+ T cells sorted from blood. As for subset: CD45RA+ positively selected. The CDR3 nucleotides read TGTGCCAGCAGTCCGGGACTAGCCGGGTACGAGCAGTACTTC. This codes for CASSPGLAGYEQYF. The full variable domain, in which reference TRBV28 and TRBJ2-7 provide the parts outside the CDR3, is DVKVTQSSRYLVKRTGEKVFLECVQDMDHENMFWYRQDPGLGLRLIYFSYDVKMKEKGDIPEGYSVSREKKERFSLILESASTNQTSMYLCASSPGLAGYEQYFGPGTRLTVT.